A selection of T cell receptor beta chains follows, all from one sample in a study of T cells in Graves' hyperthyroidism and ophthalmopathy. MiXCR was run by TCRdb on the multiplex PCR reads, yielding one entry per CDR3 protein. The sample includes about half a million distinct CDR3 sequences, roughly a quarter of them seen just once. Sequencing was done on a sample of blood. Source of these receptors: a woman in her 30s with Graves' ophthalmopathy. Both conserved end residues are part of each CDR3. Fields, in order: CDR3 length, clone size, D gene, J gene, V gene, CDR3 protein, CDR3 DNA. A D gene is named only where the DNA matches it firmly. Rows may omit the clone size; those that give it use once, few, many or a size class.

17 few TRBD1 TRBJ2-2 TRBV9 CASSARGGQVHTGELFF TGTGCCAGCAGCGCCCGAGGCGGACAGGTTCACACCGGGGAGCTGTTTTTT
15 NA NA TRBJ1-2 TRBV2 CASRGRQTKLYGYTF TGTGCCAGCAGAGGCCGACAGACAAAACTCTATGGCTACACCTTC
14 many TRBD1 TRBJ1-1 TRBV27 CASSSSDRVFEAFF TGTGCCAGCAGTTCCTCGGACAGGGTTTTTGAAGCTTTCTTT
13 NA TRBD2 TRBJ2-7 TRBV29-1 CSINKGLVHEQYF TGCAGCATAAACAAGGGACTAGTACACGAGCAGTACTTC
13 few TRBD1 TRBJ1-1 TRBV29-1 CSVVKDRGTEAFF TGCAGCGTTGTCAAGGACAGGGGCACTGAAGCTTTCTTT
13 NA NA TRBJ1-2 TRBV6-1 CASSEAVGYGYTF TGTGCCAGCAGTGAAGCAGTTGGCTATGGCTACACCTTC
14 many NA TRBJ1-1 TRBV12-3/TRBV12-4 CASSSLGPQGEAFF TGTGCCAGCAGCTCCCTGGGTCCACAAGGTGAAGCTTTCTTT
15 NA TRBD1 TRBJ2-2 TRBV6-1 CASSPGQGWAGELFF TGTGCCAGCAGTCCGGGACAGGGGTGGGCCGGGGAGCTGTTTTTT
15 NA NA TRBJ2-5 TRBV6-1 CASSVRPGVPETQYF TGTGCCAGCAGTGTCCGCCCCGGGGTCCCAGAGACCCAGTACTTC
14 few NA TRBJ2-7 TRBV12-3/TRBV12-4 CASSFFPGTHEQYF TGTGCCAGCAGTTTTTTCCCAGGCACCCACGAGCAGTACTTC
12 NA NA TRBJ2-5 TRBV11-2 CASSAGAETQYF TGTGCCAGCAGCGCGGGGGCAGAGACCCAGTACTTC
13 NA NA TRBJ1-5 TRBV12-3/TRBV12-4 CASGRGIHQPQHF TGTGCCAGCGGTCGGGGTATCCATCAGCCCCAGCATTTT
15 many NA TRBJ2-5 TRBV20-1 CSARPTSGAAETQYF TGCAGTGCTAGACCGACTAGTGGAGCTGCAGAGACCCAGTACTTC
14 few NA TRBJ2-4 TRBV12-3/TRBV12-4 CASSPEGTKNIQYF TGTGCCAGCAGCCCGGAGGGGACCAAAAACATTCAGTACTTC
14 NA TRBD1 TRBJ1-2 TRBV9 CASSGQGYSYGYTF TGTGCCAGCAGCGGACAGGGTTATTCTTATGGCTACACCTTC
15 few NA TRBJ2-7 TRBV20-1 CSARNLAGETYEQYF TGCAGTGCTAGAAACCTGGCAGGGGAGACCTACGAGCAGTACTTC
17 NA NA TRBJ2-6 TRBV28 CASSLGVNFSGANVLTF TGTGCCAGCAGTTTAGGGGTCAACTTCTCTGGGGCCAACGTCCTGACTTTC
13 many TRBD1 TRBJ1-2 TRBV6-1 CASNNGQDYGYTF TGTGCCAGCAACAACGGACAGGATTATGGCTACACCTTC
14 many TRBD2 TRBJ2-5 TRBV6-5 CASRGTSGQETQYF TGTGCCAGCAGAGGGACTAGCGGTCAAGAGACCCAGTACTTC
12 NA NA TRBJ2-2 TRBV24-1 CATSWSTGELFF TGTGCCACCAGTTGGAGCACCGGGGAGCTGTTTTTT
14 many NA TRBJ1-1 TRBV7-9 CASRSGQGNTEAFF TGTGCCAGCAGATCGGGACAAGGGAACACTGAAGCTTTCTTT
13 many NA TRBJ1-2 TRBV28 CASRTGPDYGYTF TGTGCCAGCAGGACAGGACCCGACTATGGCTACACCTTC
15 many NA TRBJ2-4 TRBV25-1 CASSEFLGAKNIQYF TGTGCCAGCAGTGAATTTCTGGGGGCCAAAAACATTCAGTACTTC
14 NA NA TRBJ1-2 TRBV7-2 CASSLALGYYGYTF TGTGCCAGCAGCTTAGCGCTGGGATACTATGGCTACACCTTC
16 NA TRBD2 TRBJ2-1 TRBV20-1 CSAVPGSREADNEQFF TGCAGTGCGGTCCCCGGGAGCCGGGAGGCCGACAATGAGCAGTTCTTC
15 NA NA TRBJ1-3 TRBV30 CAWSVRGGPGNTIYF TGTGCCTGGAGTGTACGCGGGGGCCCTGGAAACACCATATATTTT
15 NA NA TRBJ1-2 TRBV4-1 CASSQVDRPNYGYTF TGCGCCAGCAGCCAAGTAGACAGGCCTAACTATGGCTACACCTTC
14 many NA TRBJ1-1 TRBV6-5 CASSYAPAGKAAFF TGTGCCAGCAGTTACGCCCCAGCAGGGAAGGCGGCTTTCTTT
11 many NA TRBJ1-2 TRBV6-5 CASSYQNSYTF TGTGCCAGCAGTTACCAGAACAGCTACACCTTC
17 many TRBD2 TRBJ2-5 TRBV28 CACSPRTSGGHQETQYF TGTGCCTGCAGTCCCCGGACTAGCGGGGGACACCAAGAGACCCAGTACTTC
11 many NA TRBJ1-1 TRBV27 CASKLNTEAFF TGTGCCAGCAAACTGAACACTGAAGCTTTCTTT
15 many TRBD1 TRBJ2-7 TRBV30 CAWSVLGQGSHEQYF TGTGCCTGGAGTGTCTTGGGACAGGGATCCCACGAGCAGTACTTC
15 NA TRBD1 TRBJ1-6 TRBV30 CAWSVSYQGDSPLHF TGTGCCTGGAGTGTCTCCTACCAGGGGGATTCACCCCTCCACTTT
11 many NA TRBJ1-1 TRBV6-5 CASSYGPEAFF TGTGCCAGCAGTTACGGTCCTGAAGCTTTCTTT
10 many NA TRBJ1-1 TRBV29-1 CSGMNREAFF TGCAGCGGGATGAACAGGGAAGCTTTCTTT
15 many TRBD1 TRBJ1-2 TRBV7-2 CASSARTGSNYGYTF TGTGCCAGCAGCGCCCGGACAGGGTCTAACTATGGCTACACCTTC
13 many TRBD1 TRBJ1-3 TRBV12-3/TRBV12-4 CASSTGAGNTIYF TGTGCCAGCAGTACAGGGGCTGGAAACACCATATATTTT
12 many NA TRBJ2-3 TRBV9 CASSVETDTQYF TGTGCCAGCAGCGTAGAGACAGATACGCAGTATTTT
13 once NA TRBJ1-2 TRBV12-3/TRBV12-4 CASSSGHSYGYTF TGTGCCAGCAGTTCGGGACACAGTTATGGCTACACCTTC
14 many NA TRBJ1-2 TRBV7-9 CASSPRTINYGYTF TGTGCCAGCAGCCCGCGGACAATCAACTATGGCTACACCTTC
13 many NA TRBJ1-2 TRBV7-2 CASSLDRSVGYTF TGTGCCAGCAGCTTAGACAGGAGTGTTGGCTACACCTTC
14 many TRBD2 TRBJ2-2 TRBV19 CASSILAGPGELFF TGTGCCAGTAGTATACTAGCGGGGCCCGGGGAGCTGTTTTTT
15 NA TRBD1 TRBJ1-2 TRBV12-3/TRBV12-4 CASSYRQGALSGYTF TGTGCCAGCAGTTACCGACAGGGGGCTCTTTCTGGCTACACCTTC
13 many NA TRBJ2-7 TRBV10-3 CAISESPSYEQYF TGTGCCATCAGTGAGTCTCCCAGCTACGAGCAGTACTTC
14 NA NA TRBJ2-5 TRBV12-3/TRBV12-4 CASSLLADQGTQYF TGTGCCAGCAGTTTGTTGGCAGACCAAGGGACCCAGTACTTC
15 NA NA TRBJ1-5 TRBV4-1 CASSQKSEGAQPQHF TGCGCCAGCAGCCAAAAATCTGAAGGGGCTCAGCCCCAGCATTTT
15 NA NA TRBJ1-2 TRBV6-1 CASSDFGLTLYGYTF TGTGCCAGCAGTGATTTTGGGCTGACCCTCTATGGCTACACCTTC
14 many TRBD2 TRBJ2-7 TRBV20-1 CSAPQRGGTYEQYF TGCAGTGCTCCTCAGCGGGGGGGAACCTACGAGCAGTACTTC